The 11 T cell receptor beta chains presented below share a single source sample, sequenced in a study of blood T cell repertoires in COVID-19. The table came from immunoSEQ multiplex PCR; TCRdb's copy has only in-frame clones and leaves some out. The table lists 150,000 to 200,000 clones, about nine tenths of them singletons, with 3% to 4% in the top ten. Sequencing was done on a sample of peripheral blood. The receptors stem from a woman in her 70s with acute or convalescent COVID-19.

V is TRBV4-1 and J is TRBJ1-4; the D gene is possibly TRBD1 (6 bases). V lost 0 bases and J lost 0, with 11 bases in between. CDR3 length equals 17 residues. Germline V gene sequence: CDR1 MGHRA, CDR2 YSYEKL. The CDR3 here is CASSQDGGAATNEKLFF. The CDR3 DNA reads as TGCGCCAGCAGCCAAGATGGGGGCGCGGCAACTAATGAAAAACTGTTTTTT.

V gene TRBV3-1 (or the pseudogene TRBV3-2) combines with J gene TRBJ1-4; D remains unclear. The CDR3 length is 11 residues. Germline CDR1 reads LGHDT; CDR2 reads YNNKEL (reference sequence). Trimming pared 1 base from V and 8 bases from J, leaving 2 bases between. CDR3 DNA: TGTGCCAGCAGCCAAGCGGAAAAACTGTTTTTT. Amino acid sequence: CASSQAEKLFF.

The rearrangement uses TRBV10-3 and TRBJ2-3, with TRBD2 matching over 16 bases. The CDR3 length is 18 residues. The V and J ends lost 10 bases and 1 base, in that order; junction bases with no gene match: 11. Germline values: CDR1 ENHRY, CDR2 SYGVKD. The CDR3 is CATRPGTSGGAGTDTQYF. CDR3 DNA: TGTGCCACCCGACCCGGGACTAGCGGGGGGGCGGGCACAGATACGCAGTATTTT.

The V and J genes are TRBV5-1 and TRBJ1-4; 8 bases match TRBD1. With V trimmed by 4 bases and J by 5 bases, 4 bases remained unmatched. From germline, CDR1 is SGHRS and CDR2 YFSETQ. The CDR3 has 14 amino acids. CDR3 in amino acids: CASSQRTGNEKLFF. CDR3 sequence (DNA): TGCGCCAGCAGCCAAAGGACAGGGAATGAAAAACTGTTTTTT.

The V gene is TRBV7-8, the J gene TRBJ1-3; possible D gene TRBD1, 6 bases. V lost 1 base to trimming and J lost 2 bases, with 9 bases between them. The V gene's germline CDR1 is SGHVS and CDR2 FQNEAQ. The CDR3 is 15 residues long. The CDR3 reads CASSLEGVPGNTIYF. CDR3 coding DNA: TGTGCCAGCAGCTTAGAGGGGGTCCCTGGAAACACCATATATTTT.

This chain uses TRBV27 with TRBJ1-1; no firm D call. The ends were cut back, 5 bases at V and 0 bases at J, with 7 bases in the middle. Germline CDR1 is MNHEY and CDR2 is SMNVEV (reference sequence). CDR3 length: 13 amino acids. This chain's CDR3 is CASSPNLNTEAFF. Here the CDR3 DNA reads TGTGCCAGCAGTCCAAATCTGAACACTGAAGCTTTCTTT.

The chain links TRBV19 to TRBJ1-5; 7 positions match TRBD1. V shed 7 bases, J shed 1 base, and the junction held 13 bases outside the gene matches. The CDR3 is 17 amino acids. The germline V gene has CDR1 LNHDA and CDR2 SQIVND (reference sequence). The CDR3 DNA sequence: TGTGCCAGTAAAGTCCGCCACAGGGGCTTAAGCAATCAGCCCCAGCATTTT. This encodes CASKVRHRGLSNQPQHF.

The chain couples TRBV4-2 to TRBJ1-4, with 7 nucleotides matching TRBD1. The CDR3 loop spans 13 amino acids. Germline loops: CDR1 LGHNA, CDR2 YNFKEQ. Germline trimming cut 6 bases from V and 7 bases from J; bases unmatched to any gene: 5. CDR3 amino acids: CASSTGVGEKLFF. In DNA, the CDR3 is TGTGCCAGCAGTACAGGGGTTGGTGAAAAACTGTTTTTT.

The V and J genes are TRBV7-6 and TRBJ2-5; D might be TRBD2 (5 bases). The CDR3 totals 20 residues. The germline V gene encodes CDR1 SGHVS and CDR2 FNYEAQ. V was clipped by 7 bases and J by 5 bases, with 35 bases between them. The CDR3 loop reads CASISNPDAAADDGHETQYF. For the CDR3, the DNA is TGTGCCAGCATCTCAAATCCCGACGCAGCGGCCGACGACGGGCATGAGACCCAGTACTTC.

CDR3 sequence: CASRPPGQGTEAFF. The DNA for the CDR3 is TGTGCCAGCAGGCCTCCGGGACAGGGCACTGAAGCTTTCTTT. The rearrangement links TRBV6-1 to TRBJ1-1; 9 bases agree with TRBD1. Losses at the gene ends were 6 bases for V and 4 bases for J; bases not matched to a gene: 6. The germline gives CDR1 MNHNS, CDR2 SASEGT. The CDR3 extends over 14 amino acids.

The chain links TRBV25-1 to TRBJ1-6; 9 bases are shared with TRBD1. With V trimmed by 5 bases and J by 10 bases, 6 bases remained unmatched. CDR3 size: 14 residues. Germline-derived CDR1 and CDR2 are MGHDK and SYGVNS. The CDR3 reads CASSWGQGGSPLHF. CDR3 DNA: TGTGCCAGCAGTTGGGGACAGGGTGGATCACCCCTCCACTTT.